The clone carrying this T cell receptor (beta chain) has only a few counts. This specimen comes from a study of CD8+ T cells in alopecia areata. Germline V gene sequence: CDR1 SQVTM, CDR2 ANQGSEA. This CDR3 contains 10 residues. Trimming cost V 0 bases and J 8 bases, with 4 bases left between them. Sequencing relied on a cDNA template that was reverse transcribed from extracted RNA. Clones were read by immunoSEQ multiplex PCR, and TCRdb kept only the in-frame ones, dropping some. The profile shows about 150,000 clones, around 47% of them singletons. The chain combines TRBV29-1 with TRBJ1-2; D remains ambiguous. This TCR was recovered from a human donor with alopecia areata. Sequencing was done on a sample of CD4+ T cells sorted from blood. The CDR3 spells CSVEDVGYTF. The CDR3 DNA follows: TGCAGCGTTGAAGACGTGGGCTACACCTTC. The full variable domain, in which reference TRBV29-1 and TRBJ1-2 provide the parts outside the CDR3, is SAVISQKPSRDICQRGTSLTIQCQVDSQVTMMFWYRQQPGQSLTLIATANQGSEATYESGFVIDKFPISRPNLTFSTLTVSNMSPEDSSIYLCSVEDVGYTFGSGTRLTVV.